This TCR beta chain comes out of a study of blood T cell repertoires in COVID-19. Whole-study context: T cells, B-cell-depleted T cells, or PBMCs provided the cDNA or gDNA that served as material.

Data came from immunoSEQ multiplex PCR; TCRdb stores just in-frame clones and leaves some out. This table holds 250,000 to 350,000 clones, less than 90% found once. This clone appeared once. CDR1 and CDR2 (germline): LNHDA, SQIVND (reference sequence). Trimming removed 4 bases from V and 0 bases from J, with 7 bases in between. CDR3 length: 15 amino acids. Donors in Cohort 3 who had recovered were those with two negative PCRs, healthcare professional clearance, or resolution of their symptoms. This chain links TRBV19 with TRBJ2-6; D gene unclear. What was sequenced was PBMCs or T cells enriched from blood (not recorded which). The TCR sequence derives from a woman aged 45-59 years who had recovered from COVID-19. Written as DNA, the CDR3 is TGTGCCAGTAGTAAACAGCACTCTGGGGCCAACGTCCTGACTTTC. Protein: CASSKQHSGANVLTF.